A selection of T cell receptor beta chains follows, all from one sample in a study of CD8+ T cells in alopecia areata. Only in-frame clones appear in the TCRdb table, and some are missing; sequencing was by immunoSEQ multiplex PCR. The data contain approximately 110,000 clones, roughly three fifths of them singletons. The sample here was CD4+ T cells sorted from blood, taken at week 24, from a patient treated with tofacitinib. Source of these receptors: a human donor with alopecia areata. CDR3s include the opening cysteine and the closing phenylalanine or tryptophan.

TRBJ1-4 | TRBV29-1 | CSVGRQGVNEKLFF
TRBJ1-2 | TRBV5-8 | CASSGQGPGYGYTF
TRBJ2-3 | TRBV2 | CADGGATDTQYF
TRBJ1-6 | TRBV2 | CASEDRGYSPLHF
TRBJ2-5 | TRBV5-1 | CASSSQDREGETQYF
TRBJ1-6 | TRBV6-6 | CATRDRLNSPLHF
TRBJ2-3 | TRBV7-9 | CASTRGTTDTQYF
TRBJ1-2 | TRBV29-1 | CSVGGANYGYTF
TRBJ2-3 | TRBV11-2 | CASSGRTSSDTQYF
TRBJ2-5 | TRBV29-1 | CSVDRGVGETQYF
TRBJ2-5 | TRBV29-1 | CSVIMVQPEETQYF
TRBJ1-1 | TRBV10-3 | CAIRMATEAFF
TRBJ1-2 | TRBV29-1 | CSAKGLPGYTF
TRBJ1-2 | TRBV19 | CASSTTTGTNYGYTF
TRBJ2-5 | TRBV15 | CATSRDVITGTGLLGETQYF
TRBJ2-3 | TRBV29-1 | CSVEGAENTDTQYF
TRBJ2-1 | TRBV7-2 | CASSSGRRGSYNEQFF
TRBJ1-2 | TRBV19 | CASSTRDSANYGYTF
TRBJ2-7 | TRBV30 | CAWSVRDTHF
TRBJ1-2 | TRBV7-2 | CASSLGGTYGYTF
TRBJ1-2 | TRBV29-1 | CSVSRDRGNYGYTF
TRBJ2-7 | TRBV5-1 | CASSFLGGEQYF
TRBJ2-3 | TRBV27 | CASGHRGQDTQYF
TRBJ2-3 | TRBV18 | CASSPQRTTDTQYF
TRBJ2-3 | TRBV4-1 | CASSFGSDTQYF
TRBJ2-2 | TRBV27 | CASSLSGYTGELFF
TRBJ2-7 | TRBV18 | CASSPMHEQYF
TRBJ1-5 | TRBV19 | CASKTMPGQGDQPQHF
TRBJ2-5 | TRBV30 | CAWSRGGRGKTQYF
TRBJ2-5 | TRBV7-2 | CASSSSSAQRQETQYF
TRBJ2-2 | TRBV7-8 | CASSLGPGQGLTGELFF
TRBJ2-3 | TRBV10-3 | CAISAHEMDTQYF
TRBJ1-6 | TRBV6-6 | CASSYSSGNNSPLHF
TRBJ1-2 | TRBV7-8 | CASSLMVGGYTF